Following are 32 T cell receptor beta chains from one sample sequenced in a study of metastatic and nonmetastatic thyroid tumors. Until they underwent thyroid surgery, no patient had received any treatment. TCRdb reprocessed the PCR reads via MiXCR. The table lists roughly 71,000 clones, more than 15% of them singletons. Sequenced sample: blood. Source of these receptors: a female donor with papillary thyroid cancer or a benign thyroid nodule (not recorded which). Some clones in this sample may be carry-over from other donors' samples.

In this sample, this clone turned up a few times. The V and J genes are TRBV6-1 and TRBJ1-2; no firm D call. The germline CDR1 and CDR2 sequences are MNHNS and SASEGT. The CDR3 contains 11 residues. Trimming pared 9 bases from V and 3 bases from J, leaving 8 bases between. In DNA, the CDR3 is TGTGCCAGGCAGGTGGACTATGGCTACACCTTC. This codes for CARQVDYGYTF.

This clone was seen repeatedly, ten times or more. The CDR3 region has the DNA TGTGCCAGCAGCGTAGCAAACTCGAACACTGAAGCTTTCTTT. Residues: CASSVANSNTEAFF. This sequence joins TRBV9 and TRBJ1-1, with D unclear. In germline, CDR1 is SGDLS, CDR2 YYNGEE. CDR3 length: 14 amino acids. V dropped 0 bases and J dropped 1 base, with 7 bases sitting between them.

This clone occurred many times. The gene calls are TRBV4-2 and TRBJ2-1; the match to TRBD2 covers 16 bases. This CDR3 spans 17 amino acids. CDR1 LGHNA and CDR2 YNFKEQ come from the germline V gene. The junction had 10 bases not matched to a gene; V was cut back by 6 bases and J by 8 bases. In DNA, the CDR3 is TGTGCCAGCAGTAAAACCGGGACTAGCGGGAGGGGGGATGAGCAGTTCTTC. Translated: CASSKTGTSGRGDEQFF.

This clone has ten or more counts. This chain links TRBV6-1 with TRBJ2-7, with 7 bases matching TRBD2. CDR1 and CDR2 from the germline V gene are MNHNS and SASEGT. CDR3 length: 15 residues. Germline trimming cut 6 bases from V and 1 base from J; bases unmatched to any gene: 9. The CDR3 DNA follows: TGTGCCAGCAGCCGCCGGGAGGAAGGGTCCTACGAGCAGTACTTC. Its translation is CASSRREEGSYEQYF.

This clone was seen ten or more times. As DNA, the CDR3 is TGTGCCAGCAGCTTAGGGGCACGGTTGAGCACAGATACGCAGTATTTT. As protein: CASSLGARLSTDTQYF. The chain links TRBV11-2 to TRBJ2-3; no clear D gene. Germline CDR1 reads SGHAT; CDR2 reads FQNNGV. V lost 1 base and J lost 0, with 11 bases in between. The CDR3 spans 16 residues.

This clone was detected only a few times. The J gene is TRBJ2-1, the V gene TRBV24-1; D could derive from TRBD1 or TRBD2 (5 bases each). This CDR3 comprises 13 residues. The V gene lost 9 bases and the J gene lost 4 bases, with 12 bases spanning the gap. The germline gives CDR1 KGHDR, CDR2 SFDVKD. CDR3 sequence: CATGTRIYNEQFF. The CDR3 DNA reads as TGTGCCACCGGGACGCGAATTTACAATGAGCAGTTCTTC.

This clone appeared many times. The rearrangement uses TRBV2 and TRBJ1-5; D might be TRBD1 (6 bases). With 4 bases removed from V and 7 bases from J, the gap between germline ends came to 14 bases. Germline V gene lookup returns CDR1 SNHLY and CDR2 FYNNEI. The CDR3 totals 14 residues. The CDR3 protein is CASSGRAGEQPQHF. The CDR3 coding sequence is TGTGCCAGCAGTGGGAGGGCAGGGGAACAGCCCCAGCATTTT.

Ten or more counts support this clone. The chain combines TRBV5-1 with TRBJ2-3; a possible D gene is TRBD1 (7 bases). The V end lost 5 bases, the J end lost 1 base, and 11 bases lay between the germline ends. The germline V gene has CDR1 SGHRS and CDR2 YFSETQ. There are 14 residues in the CDR3. Written as DNA, the CDR3 is TGCGCCAGCAGTCAGGGGGGTGGCACAGATACGCAGTATTTT. Its translation: CASSQGGGTDTQYF.

There are a few counts of this clone. The rearrangement joins TRBV7-2 to TRBJ2-1, with no clear D. With 3 bases removed from V and 3 bases from J, the gap between germline ends came to 3 bases. CDR1 SGHTA and CDR2 FQGNSA come from the germline V gene. This CDR3 is built from 12 residues. The CDR3, as DNA: TGTGCCAGCAGCTTCTTCTACAATGAGCAGTTCTTC. The encoded protein is CASSFFYNEQFF.

This clone appeared many times. This same CDR3 is encoded by further DNA sequences in the sample. The chain couples TRBV7-9 to TRBJ1-3, with D unresolved. V was pared by 7 bases and J by 2 bases, with 15 bases between. Germline CDR1 and CDR2: SEHNR and FQNEAQ (reference sequence). The CDR3 is 15 amino acids. CDR3: CASTVRWMPGNTIYF. The CDR3 region has the DNA TGTGCCAGCACCGTCCGGTGGATGCCTGGAAACACCATATATTTT.

This clone was recorded many times. The chain joins TRBV20-1 to TRBJ2-7, with 9 bases that match TRBD2. V lost 5 bases to trimming and J lost 4 bases; unmatched junction nucleotides: 12. Germline CDR1 DFQATT, CDR2 SNEGSKA (reference sequence). The CDR3 has 15 residues. Here the CDR3 reads CSAPPRAGGLYEQYF. The CDR3 nucleotides read TGCAGTGCTCCCCCTCGAGCGGGAGGTCTGTACGAGCAGTACTTC.

The gene calls are TRBV20-1 and TRBJ1-6, with D possibly TRBD1 on 6 matching bases. This CDR3 comprises 14 residues. Looked up from germline, CDR1 is DFQATT and CDR2 is SNEGSKA (reference sequence). With 3 bases removed from V and 9 bases from J, the gap between germline ends came to 15 bases. Written as DNA, the CDR3 is TGCAGTGCTAGTTATCAGGGGTTAAGTTCACCCCTCCACTTT. Translating gives CSASYQGLSSPLHF.

The gene calls are TRBV6-1 and TRBJ2-7; 11 nucleotides line up with TRBD1. The germline V gene encodes CDR1 MNHNS and CDR2 SASEGT. This CDR3 comprises 14 residues. J gave up 3 bases and V 8 bases, and 6 bases lay outside the gene matches. CDR3: CASELGTGGYEQYF. The CDR3 DNA is TGTGCCAGCGAGTTGGGGACAGGGGGCTACGAGCAGTACTTC.

Comment on this clone: This sequence may be a read error, since a much larger clone differs from it by one base. The same CDR3 is also encoded by other DNA sequences in this sample. This chain links TRBV11-3 with TRBJ2-1; TRBD2 matches 7 bases. Germline CDR1 and CDR2: SGHNT and YENEEA. The CDR3 has 12 amino acids. The CDR3 DNA follows: TGTGCCAGCAGCTCCGGGGGGAATGAACAGTTCTTC. Its protein product is CASSSGGNEQFF.

The chain combines TRBV18 with TRBJ2-7; D possibly matches TRBD1 or TRBD2 (5 bases each). The CDR3 consists of 13 residues. Trimming took 6 bases from V and 2 from J, leaving 11 bases between them. Germline assignment: CDR1 KGHSH and CDR2 LQKENI. The CDR3 sequence: CASSPGATYEQYV. Here the CDR3 DNA reads TGTGCCAGCTCTCCCGGGGCCACCTACGAGCAGTACGTC.

This clone was found many times. The V call is TRBV12-5, the J call TRBJ2-7; 12 nucleotides align to TRBD2. CDR3 length: 16 amino acids. Germline CDR1 is LGHNT and CDR2 is FRNRAP. J was trimmed by 6 bases and V by 1 base; bases with no gene match: 7. Here the CDR3 reads CASGLGTSGKRGEQYF. CDR3 bases: TGTGCTAGTGGTTTGGGGACTAGCGGGAAGAGGGGCGAGCAGTACTTC.

This chain uses TRBV19 with TRBJ2-7; 9 bases align to TRBD2. With 10 bases clipped from V and 5 bases from J, the junction kept 18 bases outside the gene matches. The CDR3 is 16 residues long. CDR1 LNHDA and CDR2 SQIVND come from the germline V gene (reference sequence). CDR3 sequence reads: CATKGRGGLAGNEQYF. CDR3 nucleotides: TGTGCCACAAAAGGTAGAGGTGGGCTAGCGGGAAACGAGCAGTACTTC.

This clone was detected only a few times. One end of the junction varies from germline; a read error may be responsible. The rearrangement links TRBV28 to TRBJ2-7; TRBD1 matches 8 bases. The germline gives CDR1 MDHEN, CDR2 SYDVKM. The CDR3 runs to 15 residues. CDR3 sequence reads: CASSLGQGSYYDQYF. For the CDR3, the DNA is TGTGCCAGCAGTCTTGGACAGGGTTCATACTACGATCAGTACTTC.

This clone has ten or more counts. The V and J genes are TRBV6-2 or TRBV6-3 and TRBJ2-3; D gene unclear. The CDR3 covers 14 residues. Germline V lookup: CDR1 MNHEY, CDR2 SVGEGT. V was shortened by 2 bases and J by 2 bases, with 8 bases between the two germline ends. In DNA, the CDR3 is TGTGCCAGCAGTTACCTCGGACCCACAGATACGCAGTATTTT. It is translated as CASSYLGPTDTQYF.

This clone appeared many times. The chain has TRBV7-2 and TRBJ1-5; D possibly corresponds to TRBD1 (5 bases). CDR3 length: 16 amino acids. V was pared by 0 bases and J by 3 bases, with 12 bases between. Germline V CDR1 and CDR2: SGHTA, FQGNSA. The CDR3 bases are TGTGCCAGCAGCTTAGCCCTGACAGTAGTCAATCAGCCCCAGCATTTT. Translated: CASSLALTVVNQPQHF.

The chain is built from TRBV19 and TRBJ1-5; weak D call: TRBD1 (6 bases). CDR1 is LNHDA and CDR2 is SQIVND in the germline V gene (reference sequence). V lost 1 base to trimming and J lost 6 bases, with 10 bases between them. The CDR3 extends over 14 amino acids. CDR3 in DNA: TGTGCCAGTAGTATAGGGGACATGCGTCAGCCCCAGCATTTT. It translates to CASSIGDMRQPQHF.

This clone showed up many times. Here the CDR3 reads CSVETKLGVAGVSDEQFF. As DNA, the CDR3 is TGCAGCGTGGAAACGAAATTAGGAGTAGCGGGAGTTAGCGATGAGCAGTTCTTC. The chain is built from TRBV29-1 and TRBJ2-1; 9 bases map to TRBD2. This CDR3 region has 18 residues. Germline CDR1 reads SQVTM; CDR2 reads ANQGSEA. J lost 8 bases, V lost 6 bases, and 23 bases had no gene match.

The rearrangement uses TRBV19 and TRBJ1-1, with D possibly matching TRBD1 (5 bases). There are 13 residues in the CDR3. Germline-derived CDR1 and CDR2 are LNHDA and SQIVND (reference sequence). The ends were cut back, 9 bases at V and 2 bases at J, with 13 bases in the middle. CDR3 sequence reads: CASAPGANTEAFF. The DNA for the CDR3 is TGTGCCAGCGCGCCCGGGGCTAACACTGAAGCTTTCTTT. The complete variable domain, with remaining parts taken from reference TRBV19 and TRBJ1-1, reads DGGITQSPKYLFRKEGQNVTLSCEQNLNHDAMYWYRQDPGQGLRLIYYSQIVNDFQKGDIAEGYSVSREKKESFPLTVTSAQKNPTAFYLCASAPGANTEAFFGQGTRLTVV.

The V and J genes are TRBV12-3 or TRBV12-4 and TRBJ1-4, with 7 positions matching TRBD1. Losses at the gene ends were 7 bases for V and 3 bases for J; bases not matched to a gene: 14. The CDR3 totals 17 residues. The CDR3 here is CASTAPTGNSANEKLFF. Here the CDR3 DNA reads TGTGCCAGCACCGCCCCGACAGGGAATTCAGCTAATGAAAAACTGTTTTTT.

The chain employs TRBV20-1 and TRBJ1-2, with no clear D. Trimming removed 3 bases at V and 4 bases at J, with 12 bases between. The germline V gene has CDR1 DFQATT and CDR2 SNEGSKA (reference sequence). This CDR3 has 13 residues. CDR3 sequence reads: CSASVPGAYGYTF. The DNA for the CDR3 is TGCAGTGCTAGTGTTCCGGGAGCCTATGGCTACACCTTC.

V usage is TRBV4-2 and J usage is TRBJ1-4, with 11 bases fitting TRBD1. V gave up 6 bases and J gave up 0 bases; unmatched junction bases: 9. Germline V gives CDR1 LGHNA, CDR2 YNFKEQ. The CDR3 contains 18 residues. The CDR3 DNA reads TGTGCCAGCAGAACAAGGACAGGGGGCTTTTCAACTAATGAAAAACTGTTTTTT. Its protein product is CASRTRTGGFSTNEKLFF.

In its sample, this clone was seen many times. The CDR3 loop is CASSLSGGLGYTEAFF. For the CDR3, the DNA is TGTGCCAGCAGCTTATCAGGGGGGTTAGGGTACACTGAAGCTTTCTTT. V and J are TRBV5-4 and TRBJ1-1; 7 bases fit TRBD1. The CDR3 spans 16 residues. V trimming: 2 bases; J trimming: 3 bases; junction bases outside the gene matches: 10. Per germline, CDR1 SGHNT and CDR2 YYREEE (reference sequence).

The V gene is TRBV11-2, the J gene TRBJ2-5, with a tentative D call TRBD2 (6 bases). Germline V gene data show CDR1 as SGHAT and CDR2 as FQNNGV. The CDR3 length is 18 residues. V lost 5 bases to trimming and J lost 4 bases, with 26 bases between them. CDR3 region: CASSRTLNSGGATETQYF. The DNA of the CDR3 is TGTGCCAGCAGCCGCACTTTGAATAGCGGCGGAGCGACAGAGACCCAGTACTTC.

This clone was recorded many times. The J gene is TRBJ2-7, the V gene TRBV2; a possible D gene is TRBD1 (6 bases). Trimming shortened V by 7 bases and J by 2 bases, and 15 bases separated the two germline ends. The germline V gene encodes CDR1 SNHLY and CDR2 FYNNEI. CDR3 length: 14 amino acids. CDR3 in amino acids: CASTPPGHTYEQYF. In nucleotides, the CDR3 is TGTGCCAGCACCCCTCCGGGACATACCTACGAGCAGTACTTC.

This clone appeared many times. The chain employs TRBV18 and TRBJ1-5; no firm D call. There are 15 residues in the CDR3. Germline V gene data show CDR1 as KGHSH and CDR2 as LQKENI. Between the trimmed V and J ends, which lost 6 bases and 0 bases, there was a span of 12 bases. The CDR3 loop is CASSLRGSSNQPQHF. In DNA, the CDR3 is TGTGCCAGCTCTCTCCGGGGATCTAGCAATCAGCCCCAGCATTTT.

At least ten counts were recorded for this clone. The chain employs TRBV19 and TRBJ1-2; 12 bases are a match to TRBD1. CDR1 is LNHDA, CDR2 SQIVND, per germline (reference sequence). CDR3 length equals 18 residues. The V gene end was trimmed by 9 bases and the J gene end by 1 base; junction bases not matched to a gene: 15. The CDR3 nucleotides read TGTGCCAGACCCTCAAACCGGGACAGGGGGCACCGTAACTATGGCTACACCTTC. This sequence encodes CARPSNRDRGHRNYGYTF.

The sample holds many counts of this clone. J is TRBJ2-7 and V is TRBV6-2 or TRBV6-3; D gene ambiguous. The germline V gene encodes CDR1 MNHEY and CDR2 SVGEGT. The V gene lost 4 bases and the J gene lost 0 bases, with 10 bases spanning the gap. The CDR3 length is 14 residues. DNA of the CDR3: TGTGCCAGCAGTTGGCAGAGTCGCTCCTACGAGCAGTACTTC. Translation gives CASSWQSRSYEQYF.